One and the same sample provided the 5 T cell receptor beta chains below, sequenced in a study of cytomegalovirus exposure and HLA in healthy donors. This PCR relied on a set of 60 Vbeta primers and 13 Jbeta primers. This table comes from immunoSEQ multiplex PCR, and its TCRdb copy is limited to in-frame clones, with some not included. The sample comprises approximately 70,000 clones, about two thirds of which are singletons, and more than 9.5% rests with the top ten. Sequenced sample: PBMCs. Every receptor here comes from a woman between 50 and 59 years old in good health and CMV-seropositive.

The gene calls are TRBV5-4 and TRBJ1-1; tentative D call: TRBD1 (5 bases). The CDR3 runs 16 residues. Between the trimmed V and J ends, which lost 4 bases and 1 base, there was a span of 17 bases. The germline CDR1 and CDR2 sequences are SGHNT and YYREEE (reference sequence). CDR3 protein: CASSLDSKSWNTEAFF. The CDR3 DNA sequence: TGTGCCAGCAGCCTAGACAGCAAGTCTTGGAACACTGAAGCTTTCTTT.

CDR3 amino acids: CASSIARRQGDEAFF. The CDR3 DNA reads as TGTGCCAGTAGTATAGCCCGACGACAGGGAGATGAAGCTTTCTTT. This chain links TRBV19 with TRBJ1-1; 7 bases agree with TRBD1. V was pared by 1 base and J by 7 bases, with 9 bases of the junction left unmatched. CDR3 size: 15 residues. Germline lookup yields CDR1 LNHDA and CDR2 SQIVND (reference sequence).

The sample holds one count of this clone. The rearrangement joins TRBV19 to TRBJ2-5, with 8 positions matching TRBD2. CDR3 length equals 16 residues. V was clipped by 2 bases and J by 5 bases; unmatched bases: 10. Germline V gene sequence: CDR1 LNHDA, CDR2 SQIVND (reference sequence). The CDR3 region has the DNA TGTGCCAGTAGTATAAACACGGGGGGGCCAACGGAGACCCAGTACTTC. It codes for CASSINTGGPTETQYF. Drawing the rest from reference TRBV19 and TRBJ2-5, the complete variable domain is DGGITQSPKYLFRKEGQNVTLSCEQNLNHDAMYWYRQDPGQGLRLIYYSQIVNDFQKGDIAEGYSVSREKKESFPLTVTSAQKNPTAFYLCASSINTGGPTETQYFGPGTRLLVL.

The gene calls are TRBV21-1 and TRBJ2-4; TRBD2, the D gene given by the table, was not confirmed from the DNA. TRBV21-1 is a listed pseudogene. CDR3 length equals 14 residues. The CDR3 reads CASSKGGIGDIQYF. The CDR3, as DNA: TGTGCCAGCAGCAAAGGAGGGATTGGGGACATTCAGTACTTC.

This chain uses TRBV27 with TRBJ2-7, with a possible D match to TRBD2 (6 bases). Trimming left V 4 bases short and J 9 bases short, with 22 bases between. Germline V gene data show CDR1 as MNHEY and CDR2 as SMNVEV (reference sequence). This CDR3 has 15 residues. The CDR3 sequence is CASSSPNNGTGVQYF. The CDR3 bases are TGTGCCAGCAGTTCCCCAAACAACGGGACGGGAGTGCAGTACTTC.